The clone carrying this TCR beta chain was detected many times. Its target is unknown. This record belongs to a study of blood T cells in healthy people across ages. Findings and limits, study-wide: Compared with aged donors, long-lived donors showed fewer expanded clones, suggesting selection.

A sample-barcoded 5' primer and a J-beta primer mix were used in a second PCR of roughly 6 to 11 cycles. TCRdb re-derived calls from the 5' RACE reads in MiXCR, one entry per CDR3 protein. This table holds roughly 900,000 distinct CDR3 sequences, around 28% found once. This TCR derives from a woman older than 75 in good health. Sequenced sample: blood.

The CDR3 DNA is TGTGCCAGCAGTCCCCTGGGGGGGGCCCAAGAGACCCAGTACTTC. Translating gives CASSPLGGAQETQYF. This chain links TRBV28 with TRBJ2-5; D is perhaps TRBD2 (7 bases). Trimming shortened V by 5 bases and J by 1 base, and 14 bases separated the two germline ends. The CDR3 runs to 15 residues. Germline values: CDR1 MDHEN, CDR2 SYDVKM.